Listed below are T cell receptor beta chains from one sample, sequenced in a study of regulatory T cells in long-lasting Graves disease. From the multiplex PCR reads, TCRdb called clonotypes with MiXCR, one entry per CDR3 protein. The profile covers some 330,000 distinct CDR3 sequences, with 10% to 15% appearing a single time and approximately 17% taken by the ten largest. This same sample was also part of a study on T cells in Graves' hyperthyroidism and ophthalmopathy.

The specimen comprised peripheral blood mononuclear cells (PBMCs), sampled at new diagnosis, from a patient treated with antithyroid drugs. These receptor sequences come from a woman under 30 with Graves disease. The CDR3 runs from the conserved cysteine through the conserved F or W. The D gene is left open where the match is weak. Some rows have no size entry. The others give once, few or many, or a class for an expanded clone.

many	TRBV12-3/TRBV12-4	NA	TRBJ1-1	TGTGCCAGCAGCCGACAGGCTTCAATGAACACTGAAGCTTTCTTT	CASSRQASMNTEAFF
many	TRBV3-1	NA	TRBJ1-2	TGTGCCAGCAGCCAACTGGACGGCCACTATGGCTACACCTTC	CASSQLDGHYGYTF
many	TRBV20-1	TRBD2	TRBJ2-3	TGCAGTGTTCTCAGTTTTGGACTAGCGGCAGATACGCAGTATTTT	CSVLSFGLAADTQYF
NA	TRBV12-3/TRBV12-4	NA	TRBJ2-2	TGTGCCAGCAGTTTACGGGGGCTCCAGAACACCGGGGAGCTGTTTTTT	CASSLRGLQNTGELFF
NA	TRBV11-1	TRBD1	TRBJ1-2	TGTGCCAGCAGCTCACACCCCGGGACAGGGGCCTTCTATGGCTACACCTTC	CASSSHPGTGAFYGYTF
many	TRBV24-1	NA	TRBJ2-1	TGTGCCACCAGTGACCCGGGCGGAAGAAACTACAATGAGCAGTTCTTC	CATSDPGGRNYNEQFF
NA	TRBV19	TRBD2	TRBJ2-1	TGTGCCAGTAGTCCGTGGACTAGCGGGAGCGGGAATGAGCAGTTCTTC	CASSPWTSGSGNEQFF
NA	TRBV4-3	TRBD2	TRBJ2-2	TGCGCCAGCAGCTTCGGGACTAGCGGGAGAGGGGAGCTGTTTTTT	CASSFGTSGRGELFF
NA	TRBV20-1	TRBD2	TRBJ2-5	TGCAGTGCTAGGATCCCAGTACGGGGGGGAGTCGCTCAGGAGACCCAGTACTTC	CSARIPVRGGVAQETQYF
many	TRBV7-9	NA	TRBJ2-2	TGTGCCAGCAGCTTATTCCCTCGTATCGGGGAGCTGTTTTTT	CASSLFPRIGELFF
many	TRBV28	TRBD1	TRBJ2-3	TGTGCCAGCAGTGTAGGCGTCGGATGGGACAGGGTAAAGGATACGCAGTATTTT	CASSVGVGWDRVKDTQYF
many	TRBV7-2	NA	TRBJ1-1	TGTGCCAGCAGCTTAGATGCAGGGGTAGGGCGTCGAAACACTGAAGCTTTCTTT	CASSLDAGVGRRNTEAFF
NA	TRBV6-1	TRBD2	TRBJ2-5	TGTGCCAGCAGTGAGCCTAGCGGGGTTAGAGAGACCCAGTACTTC	CASSEPSGVRETQYF
NA	TRBV7-6	NA	TRBJ1-5	TGTGCCAGCAGCTTAGACGCGATCCAGCCCCAGCATTTT	CASSLDAIQPQHF
many	TRBV3-1	NA	TRBJ1-1	TGTGCCAGCAGCCGAGCCCTGGACAGTTTCTCAGCTTTCTTT	CASSRALDSFSAFF
many	TRBV3-1	NA	TRBJ1-5	TGTGCCAGCAGAGATACCCGACAGTACAATCAGCCCCAGCATTTT	CASRDTRQYNQPQHF
many	TRBV28	TRBD2	TRBJ2-4	TGTGCCAGCAGTTTAGGTTCCGGAGCGGGAAATGGATACATTCAGTACTTC	CASSLGSGAGNGYIQYF
many	TRBV7-6	TRBD2	TRBJ2-7	TGTGCCAGCAGCTTAGACATCGGCGGGAGTCTGGACGAGCAGTACTTC	CASSLDIGGSLDEQYF
many	TRBV5-6	NA	TRBJ2-3	TGTGCCAGCAGCTTTCGACGGACTAATGCAGATACGCAGTATTTT	CASSFRRTNADTQYF
many	TRBV28	NA	TRBJ1-6	TGTGCGTCGACAGTCGAAGGTTCACCCCTCCACTTT	CASTVEGSPLHF
NA	TRBV30	NA	TRBJ1-1	TGTGCCTGGAGCTCTCTCTGGGGGGTTACCATGAACACTGAAGCTCTCTTT	CAWSSLWGVTMNTEALF
few	TRBV3-1	NA	TRBJ1-1	TGTGCCAGCACCCGTGGGGCGGGGGGGAACACTGAAGCTTTCTTT	CASTRGAGGNTEAFF
many	TRBV12-3/TRBV12-4	TRBD2	TRBJ2-3	TGTGCCAGCAGTGACCAAGCGGGGGGTACAGATACGCAGTATTTT	CASSDQAGGTDTQYF
many	TRBV7-9	NA	TRBJ2-7	TGTGCCAGCAGCTCCTACTACGAGCAGTACTTC	CASSSYYEQYF
many	TRBV30	TRBD1	TRBJ1-1	TGTGCCTGGAGGTGGCAGGGGGACACTGAAGCTTTCTTT	CAWRWQGDTEAFF
many	TRBV11-2	NA	TRBJ2-5	TGTGCCAGCAGCTTCAGCCCCCAGGGAAGCGAGACCCAGTACTTC	CASSFSPQGSETQYF
many	TRBV18	NA	TRBJ1-2	TGTGCCAGCTCACCTGGACAGCCTTATCTGAACTATGGCTACACCTTC	CASSPGQPYLNYGYTF
many	TRBV7-2	NA	TRBJ2-1	TGTGCCAGCAGCTTAGGCCCCCCAGGATACAATGAGCAGTTCTTC	CASSLGPPGYNEQFF
many	TRBV7-2	NA	TRBJ2-1	TGTGCCAGCAGCCTAACACCGAACCAGTTCTTC	CASSLTPNQFF
few	TRBV30	NA	TRBJ1-6	TGTGCCTGGAGGGGGCGGCAACAGAATTCACCCCTCCACTTT	CAWRGRQQNSPLHF
many	TRBV12-3/TRBV12-4	TRBD2	TRBJ2-3	TGTGCCAGCACTAAAGCGGGGGGGCCTACAAGAGACACAGATACGCAGTATTTT	CASTKAGGPTRDTDTQYF
NA	TRBV7-9	NA	TRBJ2-6	TGTGCCAGCAGTTTTACAGGGTCTGGGGCCAACGTCCTGACTTTC	CASSFTGSGANVLTF
many	TRBV29-1	NA	TRBJ1-1	TGCAGCGCCGAGGACGGGAACACTGAAGCTTTCTTT	CSAEDGNTEAFF
NA	TRBV19	TRBD1	TRBJ1-6	TGTGCCAGTAGTAATGGAGACAGGGGGCGAGTACCCCTCCACTTT	CASSNGDRGRVPLHF
many	TRBV30	NA	TRBJ2-2	TGTGCCTGGAGTGAGTGGAGTGGGGAGCTGTTTTTT	CAWSEWSGELFF
NA	TRBV6-2/TRBV6-3	TRBD2	TRBJ2-5	TGTGCCAGCAGACGGGGGGGACGAGAGACCCAGTACTTC	CASRRGGRETQYF
NA	TRBV20-1	TRBD2	TRBJ2-5	TGCAGTGCTAGTGTAGCGGGAGTATTTCAGGAGACCCAGTACTTC	CSASVAGVFQETQYF
many	TRBV24-1	NA	TRBJ2-3	TGTGCCACCAGTGAGGACGGAGAATTAGATACGCAGTATTTT	CATSEDGELDTQYF
NA	TRBV6-4	NA	TRBJ1-2	TGTGCCAGCAGTTACTCGGCAGCGATAGATGGCTACACCTTC	CASSYSAAIDGYTF
many	TRBV9	NA	TRBJ2-1	TGTGCCAGCAGCGTAGACAGCTCCTACAATGAGCAGTTCTTC	CASSVDSSYNEQFF
many	TRBV12-3/TRBV12-4	NA	TRBJ1-1	TGTGCCAGCAACCTCGGGACATTGAACACTGAAGCTTTCTTT	CASNLGTLNTEAFF
many	TRBV20-1	TRBD2	TRBJ2-5	TGCAGTGCTAGTCCACCGACTAGCCTGGAGACCCAGTACTTC	CSASPPTSLETQYF
NA	TRBV11-2	TRBD1	TRBJ2-5	TGTGCCAGCACCTTGGGGACAGGGCGGAGGGAGACCCAGTACTTC	CASTLGTGRRETQYF
many	TRBV12-3/TRBV12-4	NA	TRBJ1-1	TGTGCCAGCAGCCACAGGGATGAAGCTTTCTTT	CASSHRDEAFF
many	TRBV7-9	NA	TRBJ1-2	TGTGCCAGCACTCTTCCCAGCAGGGCTTATTATGGCTACACCTTC	CASTLPSRAYYGYTF
many	TRBV28	NA	TRBJ1-5	TGTGCCAGCAGTTCCCCCCTGTCGCGGAGCAGGATTCCCGGGGGGCCCCAGCATTTT	CASSSPLSRSRIPGGPQHF
many	TRBV20-1	NA	TRBJ2-5	TGCAGTGCTACAGGGAATCTGGAGACCCAGTACTTC	CSATGNLETQYF
few	TRBV20-1	TRBD2	TRBJ2-1	TGCAGTGCTAGAGATATGGCTAGCGGGCACCTCAATGAGCAGTTCTTC	CSARDMASGHLNEQFF
NA	TRBV5-5	TRBD2	TRBJ2-3	TGTGCCAGCAGCTTGGATAGCGGGACAAATACGCAGTATTTT	CASSLDSGTNTQYF
few	TRBV7-9	TRBD2	TRBJ2-5	TGTGCCAGCAGCCCCGTACTAGCGGATCAAGAGACCCAGTACTTC	CASSPVLADQETQYF
NA	TRBV4-3	NA	TRBJ1-2	TGCGCCAGCAGCCAAGAAGGCGGGACCGGCCGCGGGGCTTATGGCTACACCTTC	CASSQEGGTGRGAYGYTF
NA	TRBV11-2	NA	TRBJ1-1	TGTGCCAGCAGCTTAGATGGGGCCCTAAACATGAACACTGAAGCTTTCTTT	CASSLDGALNMNTEAFF
NA	TRBV5-6	NA	TRBJ2-1	TGTGCCAGCAGCTGGGGCAGGGGTCCCGGCAATGAGCAGTTCTTC	CASSWGRGPGNEQFF
many	TRBV7-2	TRBD1	TRBJ2-5	TGTGCCAGCAGCTTAAACGGACAGGGGGTAGGGACCCAGTACTTC	CASSLNGQGVGTQYF
many	TRBV4-3	NA	TRBJ1-2	TGCGCCAGCAGCCCGTACTCGGGTAACTATGGCTACACCTTC	CASSPYSGNYGYTF
many	TRBV2	TRBD1	TRBJ2-5	TGTGCCAGCAGTGACTCCGGGACAGGTAGAGCCCTGTACCAAGAGACCCAGTACTTC	CASSDSGTGRALYQETQYF
many	TRBV12-3/TRBV12-4	TRBD2	TRBJ2-1	TGTGCCAGCAGTTTAGTGGGCGGGAGGGCCAGGGAGCAGTTCTTC	CASSLVGGRAREQFF